Below are 10 T cell receptor beta chains sequenced from a single sample in a study of T cells after yellow fever vaccination. TCRdb called the 5' RACE reads again in MiXCR, with one record for every CDR3 protein. This table has roughly 340,000 distinct CDR3 sequences, 8.7% appearing once. The source material was PBMCs, sampled on the day of the first yellow fever vaccination. The receptors derive from a man younger than 35 who received the YFV17D yellow fever vaccine.

This clonotype was recorded at least ten times. The rearrangement joins TRBV2 to TRBJ2-1, with a possible D match to TRBD2 (6 bases). V gave up 6 bases and J gave up 8 bases, with 17 bases separating them. The CDR3 length is 14 residues. The germline V gene encodes CDR1 SNHLY and CDR2 FYNNEI. The CDR3 spells CASRGPEGLDEQFF. The CDR3 bases are TGTGCCAGCAGGGGGCCGGAGGGTTTAGATGAGCAGTTCTTC.

This clonotype was detected a few times. V and J are TRBV4-2 and TRBJ2-7, with 8 bases lining up with TRBD2. Losses at the gene ends were 3 bases for V and 4 bases for J; bases not matched to a gene: 8. This CDR3 is 15 amino acids long. In germline, CDR1 is LGHNA, CDR2 YNFKEQ. This CDR3 is CASSQGSGAMYEQYF. For the CDR3, the DNA is TGTGCCAGCAGCCAGGGTAGCGGGGCTATGTACGAGCAGTACTTC.

The chain combines TRBV12-3 or TRBV12-4 with TRBJ2-2; weak D call: TRBD2 (5 bases). CDR3 length equals 15 residues. V was trimmed by 6 bases and J by 0 bases, leaving 11 bases between them. CDR3 sequence reads: CASSHTGANTGELFF. The CDR3 coding sequence is TGTGCCAGCAGCCACACCGGGGCGAACACCGGGGAGCTGTTTTTT.

This clonotype came up a few times. The chain uses TRBV7-2 and TRBJ2-1, with a possible D match to TRBD1 (5 bases). CDR3 size: 12 residues. Between the trimmed V and J ends, which lost 5 bases and 9 bases, there was a span of 11 bases. Germline V gives CDR1 SGHTA, CDR2 FQGNSA. CDR3 in DNA: TGTGCCAGCAGCCTCAGGGTCGGTGAGCAGTTCTTC. It translates to CASSLRVGEQFF.

The genes are TRBV6-2 or TRBV6-3 and TRBJ2-3; a possible D gene is TRBD2 (6 bases). This CDR3 spans 15 amino acids. With 0 bases removed from V and 6 bases from J, the gap between germline ends came to 13 bases. Germline CDR1 is MNHEY and CDR2 is SVGEGT. CDR3 region: CASSYSSGEADTQYF. Written as DNA, the CDR3 is TGTGCCAGCAGTTACTCGTCGGGGGAGGCCGATACGCAGTATTTT.

This clonotype has ten or more counts. J is TRBJ2-3 and V is TRBV7-9, with a possible D match to TRBD2 (6 bases). The CDR3 is 15 residues long. Germline lookup yields CDR1 SEHNR and CDR2 FQNEAQ (reference sequence). V gave up 4 bases and J gave up 0 bases, with 11 bases separating them. This chain's CDR3 is CASSSLAESTDTQYF. The CDR3 DNA sequence: TGTGCCAGCAGCTCATTAGCGGAGAGCACAGATACGCAGTATTTT.

This chain links TRBV12-3 or TRBV12-4 with TRBJ2-3, with D perhaps TRBD2 (5 bases). The CDR3 totals 15 residues. The germline V and J ends were trimmed by 2 bases and 11 bases, with 20 bases remaining between them. The CDR3 nucleotides are TGTGCCAGCAGTTTAATGACGGCGGGTCAGGTGGAGCAGTATTTT. Translated: CASSLMTAGQVEQYF.

V usage is TRBV4-1 and J usage is TRBJ2-1, with 8 bases identical to TRBD1. After removal of 1 base from V and 0 bases from J, the junction contained 2 bases not matched to a gene. The CDR3 extends over 16 amino acids. Germline CDR1 and CDR2: MGHRA and YSYEKL. CDR3 protein: CASSQGQGYSYNEQFF. CDR3 bases: TGCGCCAGCAGCCAAGGACAGGGGTACTCCTACAATGAGCAGTTCTTC.

In this sample, this clonotype turned up many times. V and J are TRBV6-5 and TRBJ2-1, with a possible D match to TRBD1 (5 bases). V was trimmed by 2 bases and J by 3 bases, leaving 17 bases between them. CDR1 MNHEY and CDR2 SVGAGI come from the germline V gene. The CDR3 totals 17 residues. This CDR3 is CASSYPRSGKSYNEQFF. CDR3 nucleotide sequence: TGTGCCAGCAGTTACCCAAGGTCAGGGAAGAGCTACAATGAGCAGTTCTTC.

This chain uses TRBV5-1 with TRBJ2-3, with D perhaps TRBD1 or TRBD2 (5 bases each). V was shortened by 1 base and J by 2 bases, with 11 bases between the two germline ends. The CDR3 contains 15 residues. The germline gives CDR1 SGHRS, CDR2 YFSETQ. CDR3 DNA sequence: TGCGCCAGCAGCTTGCCCGGGGCGAACACAGATACGCAGTATTTT. This sequence encodes CASSLPGANTDTQYF.